This TCR beta chain was captured by sequencing in a study of neurological immune-mediated disorders. 5'RACE employing 10-nucleotide random UMIs yielded the cDNA. Each CDR3 protein gets one entry after TCRdb re-called the 5' RACE reads with MiXCR. This sample yields roughly 75,000 distinct CDR3 sequences, of which 12% to 15% are seen a single time; 4.6% belongs to the top ten. Study results and caveats: Across subjects, no CDR3 amino acid sequence appeared in expanded clones of more than one subject, a finding that suggested private repertoires in all groups. Patients with HTLV-1-associated myelopathy showed the most TCR clonal expansion. Those with multiple sclerosis showed the least, falling below healthy controls.

This clonotype was counted at least ten times. Its antigen is unknown. Specified time point: longitudinal time-point 1 (baseline). 2 million PBMCs stored at -80 C were the source of the unsorted libraries. V was cut by 9 bases and J by 3 bases, with 19 bases left in between. This CDR3 comprises 15 residues. CDR1 and CDR2 (germline): MNHEY, SMNVEV (reference sequence). The genes are TRBV27 and TRBJ2-3, with D possibly being TRBD1 (6 bases). The specimen was PBMCs. The receptor comes from a female donor with HTLV-1-associated myelopathy (HAM/TSP). This chain's CDR3 is CASLGQGRRTDTQYF. The CDR3 DNA follows: TGTGCCAGTTTGGGCCAGGGGCGCAGGACAGATACGCAGTATTTT.